This passage covers 20 T cell receptor beta chains from one sample sequenced in a study of T cells in Graves' hyperthyroidism and ophthalmopathy (dated by TCRdb to between 2018 and 2021). Library creation used multiplex PCR. This sample was sequenced with an Illumina HiSeq 2000. The TCR beta CDR3 regions were amplified from the RNA transcripts. A first-round RT-PCR of the TCR CDR3 used the HTBI primer set with the Qiagen OneStep RT-PCR kit. TCRdb handled the public reads itself, with Q25 trimming in fastp and clone calling in MiXCR, and kept productive beta chains. CDR3 protein duplicates are merged, each entry listing the most common genes and DNA. The sample contains 550,000 to 600,000 distinct CDR3 sequences, about 14% of them found a single time. Roughly 6.9% of the sample is taken by the ten largest. Sequencing used blood. Receptors originate from a young woman with Graves' ophthalmopathy.

The sample holds a few counts of this clonotype. The chain is built from TRBV6-1 and TRBJ1-2; perhaps TRBD1 as D (6 bases). V lost 5 bases to trimming and J lost 4 bases, with 23 bases between them. Germline V CDR1 and CDR2: MNHNS, SASEGT. The CDR3 covers 17 residues. The CDR3 sequence is CASSTRDILSRGYGYTF. CDR3 DNA: TGTGCCAGCAGTACCCGGGACATATTAAGCAGAGGCTATGGCTACACCTTC.

This clonotype has only a few counts. V is TRBV9 and J is TRBJ2-7, with D tentatively TRBD1 (6 bases). Germline V lookup: CDR1 SGDLS, CDR2 YYNGEE. This CDR3 region has 15 residues. The ends were cut back, 4 bases at V and 2 bases at J, with 16 bases in the middle. CDR3 region: CASSSHGQKAYEQYF. As DNA, the CDR3 is TGTGCCAGCAGCTCCCACGGACAGAAGGCCTACGAGCAGTACTTC.

A few counts support this clonotype. The V and J genes are TRBV7-6 and TRBJ2-1, with TRBD2 matching over 11 bases. Germline CDR1 SGHVS, CDR2 FNYEAQ. This CDR3 has 18 amino acids. Trimming removed 1 base from V and 0 bases from J; junction bases left unmatched: 5. The CDR3 is CASSLEVLAGGSYNEQFF. The DNA of the CDR3 is TGTGCCAGCAGCTTAGAAGTTCTAGCGGGAGGCTCCTACAATGAGCAGTTCTTC. Full variable domain (outside the CDR3, taken from reference TRBV7-6 and TRBJ2-1): GAGVSQSPRYKVTKRGQDVALRCDPISGHVSLYWYRQALGQGPEFLTYFNYEAQQDKSGLPNDRFSAERPEGSISTLTIQRTEQRDSAMYRCASSLEVLAGGSYNEQFFGPGTRLTVL.

This clonotype was counted at least ten times. This sequence joins TRBV20-1 and TRBJ2-7, with D tentatively TRBD2 (5 bases). Trimming left V 7 bases short and J 3 bases short, with 16 bases between. Germline V gene lookup returns CDR1 DFQATT and CDR2 SNEGSKA (reference sequence). The CDR3 covers 13 residues. Here the CDR3 DNA reads TGCAGTGAAGAGAGTAGCGACCACTACGAGCAGTACTTC. Translating it yields CSEESSDHYEQYF.

The CDR3 DNA reads as TGCAGTGCGCTCCGACTAGCGGGAGGGACAGATACGCAGTATTTT. Amino acid sequence: CSALRLAGGTDTQYF. This chain joins TRBV20-1 and TRBJ2-3, with 14 bases fitting TRBD2. Germline trimming cut 6 bases from V and 3 bases from J; bases unmatched to any gene: 5. Germline V gene data show CDR1 as DFQATT and CDR2 as SNEGSKA (reference sequence). This CDR3 contains 15 residues.

This clonotype was counted ten times or more. This chain joins TRBV13 and TRBJ2-7, with 8 nucleotides matching TRBD2. Germline V gives CDR1 PRHDT, CDR2 FYEKMQ (reference sequence). The CDR3 is made up of 15 amino acids. V gave up 3 bases and J gave up 2 bases; unmatched junction bases: 6. The CDR3 DNA reads as TGTGCCAGCAGCTTTACCGGCGGGAGGCCCTACGAGCAGTACTTC. It encodes CASSFTGGRPYEQYF.

The chain combines TRBV19 with TRBJ1-1; maybe TRBD1 (5 bases). This CDR3 comprises 12 residues. V lost 4 bases and J lost 4, with 7 bases in between. CDR1 LNHDA and CDR2 SQIVND come from the germline V gene (reference sequence). In DNA form, the CDR3 reads TGTGCCAGTAGTACAGGGTTCACTGAAGCTTTCTTT. Protein product: CASSTGFTEAFF.

This clonotype was seen only a few times. The rearrangement links TRBV6-2 or TRBV6-3 to TRBJ2-7; the match to TRBD1 covers 8 bases. CDR1 is MNHEY, CDR2 SVGEGT, per germline. The CDR3 covers 13 residues. V lost 7 bases, J lost 4 bases, and 6 bases stayed unmatched. CDR3 nucleotide sequence: TGTGCCAGCAACACAGGGGGAAGGTACGAGCAGTACTTC. This encodes CASNTGGRYEQYF.

This clonotype was counted ten times or more. The chain couples TRBV29-1 to TRBJ1-2, with D perhaps matching TRBD1 (5 bases). The germline V gene has CDR1 SQVTM and CDR2 ANQGSEA. This CDR3 region has 14 residues. V lost 2 bases and J lost 7, with 17 bases in between. CDR3 nucleotides: TGCAGCGTTGAAAGTTCAGGGCGCTTCGGTGGCTACACCTTC. Encoded protein: CSVESSGRFGGYTF.

This clonotype was seen more than once but under ten times. This chain links TRBV20-1 with TRBJ1-4; D ambiguous. V lost 6 bases to trimming and J lost 0 bases, with 8 bases between them. Germline V gene lookup returns CDR1 DFQATT and CDR2 SNEGSKA (reference sequence). This CDR3 is built from 13 residues. CDR3 bases: TGCAGTGCCAGATTACCAACTAATGAAAAACTGTTTTTT. Translated: CSARLPTNEKLFF.

Remarks on this clonotype: A much larger clonotype is one base distant, so this may be a read error. The rearrangement links TRBV2 to TRBJ1-1; TRBD1 aligns across 7 bases. There are 14 residues in the CDR3. J lost 1 base, V lost 8 bases, and 7 bases had no gene match. Germline V gene data show CDR1 as SNHLY and CDR2 as FYNNEI. The CDR3 coding sequence is TGTGCCAGCGGCAAGACAGGGACGAACACTGAAGCTTTCTTT. Translating it yields CASGKTGTNTEAFF.

This clonotype was counted ten times or more. This rearrangement joins TRBV20-1 to TRBJ1-2, with a tentative D call TRBD1 (6 bases). The germline gives CDR1 DFQATT, CDR2 SNEGSKA (reference sequence). Trimming pared 3 bases from V and 6 bases from J, leaving 23 bases between. The CDR3 contains 16 residues. This CDR3 reads CSARFLALGQLDGYTF. For the CDR3, the DNA is TGCAGTGCTAGGTTTTTAGCCCTAGGACAGCTCGATGGCTACACCTTC.

This clonotype showed up many times. This chain joins TRBV27 and TRBJ1-1; no definite D call. The V gene's germline CDR1 is MNHEY and CDR2 SMNVEV (reference sequence). Between the trimmed V and J ends, which lost 2 bases and 2 bases, there was a span of 24 bases. The CDR3 is 19 amino acids. The CDR3 spells CASSLRPRSEGGYNTEAFF. The CDR3 DNA is TGTGCCAGCAGTTTAAGGCCAAGGAGTGAGGGCGGGTACAACACTGAAGCTTTCTTT.

This clonotype was found many times. The genes are TRBV7-3 and TRBJ2-5; TRBD1 might be the D (6 bases). V was cut by 5 bases and J by 2 bases, with 18 bases left in between. The germline CDR1 and CDR2 sequences are SGHTA and FQGTGA. CDR3 length equals 16 residues. The CDR3 spells CASSIGAGAGQETQYF. CDR3 sequence (DNA): TGTGCCAGCAGCATAGGGGCAGGGGCTGGGCAAGAGACCCAGTACTTC.

This clonotype was seen many times. The chain couples TRBV3-1 to TRBJ2-7; D gene uncertain. The germline gives CDR1 LGHDT, CDR2 YNNKEL (reference sequence). V was shortened by 3 bases and J by 3 bases, with 3 bases between the two germline ends. The CDR3 contains 11 residues. The CDR3 region is CASSHVYEQYF. The DNA for the CDR3 is TGTGCCAGCAGCCACGTCTACGAGCAGTACTTC.

This clonotype was found many times. Relative to the germline gene, one junction end is altered; a read error may explain this. This chain links TRBV2 with TRBJ1-4; unclear D gene. CDR1 SNHLY and CDR2 FYNNEI come from the germline V gene. The CDR3 spans 16 residues. Written as DNA, the CDR3 is TGTGCCAGCACTGAACAGCCGCCGGGGTCTAATGAAAAACTGTTTTTT. Translated, it gives CASTEQPPGSNEKLFF.

This clonotype was found a few times. J is TRBJ1-6 and V is TRBV10-3; no definite D call. Germline loops: CDR1 ENHRY, CDR2 SYGVKD. Deletions cut 8 bases from V and 0 bases from J, with 20 bases between. There are 18 residues in the CDR3. The DNA of the CDR3 is TGTGCCATCTCACCGACTCCCCTGTGGAGCTCCTATAATTCACCCCTCCACTTT. As protein: CAISPTPLWSSYNSPLHF.

This chain joins TRBV6-1 and TRBJ1-2; TRBD1 matches at 7 bases. V shed 5 bases and J 7 bases; nucleotides not matched to a gene: 10. Germline CDR1 and CDR2: MNHNS and SASEGT. This CDR3 comprises 14 residues. The CDR3 is CASSFGTELPGYTF. CDR3 coding DNA: TGTGCCAGCAGTTTCGGGACAGAGCTTCCTGGCTACACCTTC.

The table lists this clonotype with many counts. The CDR3 nucleotides are TGCAGTGCTAGAGCCCGGGACAGAAGAGAGCAGTTCTTC. This sequence encodes CSARARDRREQFF. V gene TRBV20-1 combines with J gene TRBJ2-1; 7 bases line up with TRBD1. With 1 base clipped from V and 10 bases from J, the junction kept 7 bases outside the gene matches. CDR1 is DFQATT, CDR2 SNEGSKA, per germline (reference sequence). The CDR3 runs to 13 residues.

This clonotype was seen at least ten times. The chain combines TRBV12-3 or TRBV12-4 with TRBJ1-1, with D uncertain. The V gene lost 8 bases and the J gene lost 0 bases, with 13 bases spanning the gap. CDR3 length equals 14 residues. CDR3 loop: CASRIRALNTEAFF. The CDR3 region has the DNA TGTGCCAGCCGTATTCGAGCATTGAACACTGAAGCTTTCTTT.